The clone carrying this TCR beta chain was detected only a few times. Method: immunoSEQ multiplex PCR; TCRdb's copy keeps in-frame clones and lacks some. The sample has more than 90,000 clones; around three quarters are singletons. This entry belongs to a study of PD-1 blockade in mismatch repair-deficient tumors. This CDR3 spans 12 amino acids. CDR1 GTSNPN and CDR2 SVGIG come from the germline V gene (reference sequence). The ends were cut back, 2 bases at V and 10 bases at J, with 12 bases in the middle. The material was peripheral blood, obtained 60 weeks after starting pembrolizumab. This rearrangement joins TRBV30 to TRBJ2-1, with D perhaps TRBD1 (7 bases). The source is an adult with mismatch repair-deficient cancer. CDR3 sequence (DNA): TGTGCCTGGAGTAAAGGAGGGGGCGAGCAGTTCTTC. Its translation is CAWSKGGGEQFF.